The present T cell receptor (beta chain) was sequenced within a study of PD-L1 blockade in urothelial cancer. Findings and limits, study-wide: In blood at 3 weeks, tumor-associated clones expanded more among patients with durable benefit. Below-median TCR clonality that was measured in pretreatment blood predicted better survival.

Time point defined: pretreatment peripheral blood. The data were produced by immunoSEQ multiplex PCR, yet TCRdb's version contains in-frame clones alone and is incomplete. The sample shows more than 45,000 clones, 82% of them seen only once. With respect to this clone: Its antigen is undetermined.

Germline loops: CDR1 SGHTA, CDR2 FQGNSA. CDR3 length equals 13 residues. The V and J ends lost 5 bases and 11 bases respectively, with 13 bases between them. The sequencing here drew on PBMCs, taken around atezolizumab (anti-PD-L1) treatment. The sequence came from a man between 50 and 59 years old with urothelial cancer. The chain links TRBV7-2 to TRBJ1-6; possibly TRBD1 for D (5 bases). CDR3 sequence: CASSHPRVAPLHF. The CDR3 DNA reads as TGTGCCAGCAGCCACCCCAGGGTGGCACCCCTCCACTTT.